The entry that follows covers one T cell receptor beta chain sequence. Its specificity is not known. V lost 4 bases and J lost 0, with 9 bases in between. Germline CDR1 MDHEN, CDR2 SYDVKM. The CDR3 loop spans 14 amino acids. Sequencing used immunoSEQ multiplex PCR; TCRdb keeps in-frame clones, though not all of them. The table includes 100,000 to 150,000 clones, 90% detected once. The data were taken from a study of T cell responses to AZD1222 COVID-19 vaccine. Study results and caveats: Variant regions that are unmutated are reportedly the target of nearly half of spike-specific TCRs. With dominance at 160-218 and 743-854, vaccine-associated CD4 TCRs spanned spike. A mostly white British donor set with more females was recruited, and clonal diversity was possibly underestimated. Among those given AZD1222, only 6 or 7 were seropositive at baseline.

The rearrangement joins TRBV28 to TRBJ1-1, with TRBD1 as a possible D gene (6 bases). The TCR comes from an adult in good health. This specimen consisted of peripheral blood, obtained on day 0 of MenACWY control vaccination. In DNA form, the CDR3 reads TGTGCCAGCAGTTCGTACAGGGTGAACACTGAAGCTTTCTTT. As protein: CASSSYRVNTEAFF.